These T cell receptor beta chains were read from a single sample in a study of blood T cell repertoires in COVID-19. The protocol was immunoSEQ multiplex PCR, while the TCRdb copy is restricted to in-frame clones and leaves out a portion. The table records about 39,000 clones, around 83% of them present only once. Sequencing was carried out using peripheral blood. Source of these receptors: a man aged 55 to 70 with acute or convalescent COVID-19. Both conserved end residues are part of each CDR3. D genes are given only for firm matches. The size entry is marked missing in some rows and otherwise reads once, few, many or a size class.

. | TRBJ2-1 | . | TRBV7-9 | TGTGCCAGCAGCGCCGGGATAGGCCTCGCCGAGCAGTTCTTC | CASSAGIGLAEQFF
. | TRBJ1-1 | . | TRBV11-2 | TGTGCCAGCAGCTCCCAAGGGGATGAAGCTTTCTTT | CASSSQGDEAFF
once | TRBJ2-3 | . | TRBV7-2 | TGTGCCAGCAACGCCTTAGCGGCCCGGGCAGATACGCAGTATTTT | CASNALAARADTQYF
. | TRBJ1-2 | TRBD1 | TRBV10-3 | TGTGCCATCAGTGCGGGACAGGGGTTGGACTATGGCTACACCTTC | CAISAGQGLDYGYTF
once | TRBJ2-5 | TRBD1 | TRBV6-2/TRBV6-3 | TGTGCCAGCACCCCCGGGGACAGGGGCGGGGAGACCCAGTACTTC | CASTPGDRGGETQYF
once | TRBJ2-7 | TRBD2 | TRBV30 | TGTGCCTGTCCCGCGGGGGGGAGCTCCTACGAGCAGTACTTC | CACPAGGSSYEQYF
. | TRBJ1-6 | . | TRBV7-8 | TGTGCCAGCAGCTTAGAGTCGGGGGTCAAGGATTCACCCCTCCACTTT | CASSLESGVKDSPLHF
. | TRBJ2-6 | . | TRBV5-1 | TGCGCCAGCAGCGGGGGGGACAGGCCCTCTGGGGCCAACGTCCTGACTTTC | CASSGGDRPSGANVLTF
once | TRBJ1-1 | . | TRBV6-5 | TGTGCCACCGATCCTCTGCGGACTGAAGCTTTCTTT | CATDPLRTEAFF
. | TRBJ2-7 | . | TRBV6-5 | TGTGCCACCCCAGACCCCGGCGGAGCCTACGAGCAGTACTTC | CATPDPGGAYEQYF
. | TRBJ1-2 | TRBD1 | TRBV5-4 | TGTGCCAGCAGCTTGGGGTTGACAGGGGAAAACTATGGCTACACCTTC | CASSLGLTGENYGYTF
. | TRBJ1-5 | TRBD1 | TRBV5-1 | TGCGCCAGCAGCTTGGGGACAGGGGAACAGCCCCAGCATTTT | CASSLGTGEQPQHF
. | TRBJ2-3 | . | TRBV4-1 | TGCGCCAGTAGACCTCTCGACTCTCTCACAGATACGCAGTATTTT | CASRPLDSLTDTQYF
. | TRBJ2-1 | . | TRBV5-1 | TGCGCCAGAGAAGGGGTTGTGCCCTACAATGAGCAGTTCTTC | CAREGVVPYNEQFF
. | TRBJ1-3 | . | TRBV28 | TGTGCCAGCGAGGGAGGCACTGGAAACACCATATATTTT | CASEGGTGNTIYF
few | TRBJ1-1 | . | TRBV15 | TGTGCCACCAGCAGACAGGGGAACACTGAAGCTTTCTTT | CATSRQGNTEAFF
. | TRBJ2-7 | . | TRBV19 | TGTGCCAGTAGACGGCCCCCCGAGCGGCAGTACTTC | CASRRPPERQYF
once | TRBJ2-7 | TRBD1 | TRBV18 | TGTGCCAGCTCACCACGCCAGGGGGCACCGCGAGAGCAGTACTTC | CASSPRQGAPREQYF
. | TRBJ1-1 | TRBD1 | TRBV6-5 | TGTGCCAGCAGTACTGAAGGGACAGGGGCCGTTGAAGCTTTCTTT | CASSTEGTGAVEAFF
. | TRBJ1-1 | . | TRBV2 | TGTGCCAGCAGCACCCGTCCAAACAGGGTACTGAACACTGAAGCTTTCTTT | CASSTRPNRVLNTEAFF
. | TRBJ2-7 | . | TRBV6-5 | TGTGCCAGCGATTTCGGGTCCGGGACCTACGAGCAGTACTTC | CASDFGSGTYEQYF
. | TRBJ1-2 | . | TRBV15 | TGTGCCACCAGCGGATACCGGGACACCGACCCATATGACTATGGCTACACCTTC | CATSGYRDTDPYDYGYTF
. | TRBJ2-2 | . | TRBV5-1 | TGCGCCAGCAGCTTGAATTCGCCAGAACTTCGAACAGGCACCGGGGAGCTGTTTTTT | CASSLNSPELRTGTGELFF
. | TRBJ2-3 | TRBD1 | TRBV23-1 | TGCGCCAGCAGTCACCCGACAGGGGGCCGCGAGTATTTT | CASSHPTGGREYF
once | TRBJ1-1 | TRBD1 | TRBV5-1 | TGCGCCAGCACCTGGACAGGGCGGCGAACTGAAGCTTTCTTT | CASTWTGRRTEAFF
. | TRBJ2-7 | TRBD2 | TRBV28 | TGTGCCAGCAGTCCCTGGACTAGCGGAGAATCTTCCTACGAGCAGTACTTC | CASSPWTSGESSYEQYF
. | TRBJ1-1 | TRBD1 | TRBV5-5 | TGTGCCAGCAGCACCGGACAGGGACTGAACACTGAAGCTTTCTTT | CASSTGQGLNTEAFF
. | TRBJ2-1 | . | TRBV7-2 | TGTGCCAGCAAATGGCGGACCGGGGATGAGCAGTTCTTC | CASKWRTGDEQFF
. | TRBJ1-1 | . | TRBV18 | TGTGCCAGCTCATACGGGGTTACTGAAGCTTTCTTT | CASSYGVTEAFF
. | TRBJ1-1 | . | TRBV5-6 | TGTGCCAGCAACTCACTCGGTAAAGCTTTCTTT | CASNSLGKAFF